This is a list of T cell receptor beta chains from one sample in a study of beta chain features in type 1 diabetes. The data were produced by immunoSEQ multiplex PCR, yet TCRdb's version contains in-frame clones alone and is incomplete. The profile shows about 240,000 clones, around 26% of them singletons. Sequenced input: central memory CD4+ T cells from blood. The receptor set was obtained from a man younger than 45 in good health. The CDR3 runs from the conserved cysteine through the conserved F or W. Fields, in order: clone size, J gene, D gene, V gene, CDR3 DNA, CDR3 protein. The D gene is left open where the match is weak. Expanded clones are given a class, and other clones once, few, many or no size at all.

clone size: few; J gene: TRBJ2-7; D gene: TRBD2; V gene: TRBV5-4; CDR3 DNA: TGTGCCAGCAGCTTGGGCGGGACTAGCGTTTCGTCCTACGAGCAGTACTTC; CDR3 protein: CASSLGGTSVSSYEQYF
clone size: -; J gene: TRBJ2-3; D gene: -; V gene: TRBV2; CDR3 DNA: TGTGCCAGCAGGGGAGGATTGAGCACAGATACGCAGTATTTT; CDR3 protein: CASRGGLSTDTQYF
clone size: -; J gene: TRBJ2-3; D gene: -; V gene: TRBV30; CDR3 DNA: TGTGCCTGGACTTCTCTCAGCACAGATACGCAGTATTTT; CDR3 protein: CAWTSLSTDTQYF
clone size: few; J gene: TRBJ2-1; D gene: -; V gene: TRBV5-1; CDR3 DNA: TGCGCCAGCAGCCTACTCGAGAATGAGCAGTTCTTC; CDR3 protein: CASSLLENEQFF
clone size: -; J gene: TRBJ2-5; D gene: -; V gene: TRBV2; CDR3 DNA: TGTGCCAGCAAGCGGCCGGCGGGGGAGACCCAGTACTTC; CDR3 protein: CASKRPAGETQYF
clone size: -; J gene: TRBJ1-5; D gene: -; V gene: TRBV20-1; CDR3 DNA: TGCAGTGCTACCAATCAGCCCCAGCATTTT; CDR3 protein: CSATNQPQHF
clone size: few; J gene: TRBJ1-5; D gene: -; V gene: TRBV4-1; CDR3 DNA: TGCGCCAGCAGCCTACAGGGTGGACAGCCCCAGCATTTT; CDR3 protein: CASSLQGGQPQHF
clone size: once; J gene: TRBJ2-7; D gene: -; V gene: TRBV7-2; CDR3 DNA: TGTGCCAGCAGCTTACAAGTGGACTACACCTACGAGCAGTACTTC; CDR3 protein: CASSLQVDYTYEQYF
clone size: few; J gene: TRBJ2-7; D gene: TRBD1; V gene: TRBV29-1; CDR3 DNA: TGCAGCGTTAGGACAGGGCACTACGAGCAGTACTTC; CDR3 protein: CSVRTGHYEQYF
clone size: few; J gene: TRBJ2-5; D gene: -; V gene: TRBV11-2; CDR3 DNA: TGTGCCAGCAGCTCGCTCGGGCAGTTCCAAGAGACCCAGTACTTC; CDR3 protein: CASSSLGQFQETQYF
clone size: once; J gene: TRBJ2-7; D gene: -; V gene: TRBV5-6; CDR3 DNA: TGTGCCAGCAGCTTGGGGCCAGGGGCTCCCTACGAGCAGTACTTC; CDR3 protein: CASSLGPGAPYEQYF
clone size: -; J gene: TRBJ2-1; D gene: -; V gene: TRBV7-9; CDR3 DNA: TGTGCCAGCACCCCCAGTGGGGTTGTCGCCTACAATGAGCAGTTCTTC; CDR3 protein: CASTPSGVVAYNEQFF
clone size: -; J gene: TRBJ2-1; D gene: TRBD2; V gene: TRBV28; CDR3 DNA: TGTGCCAGCAGTTCTCTCGCCGGGACTAGCGGGTACAATGAGCAGTTCTTC; CDR3 protein: CASSSLAGTSGYNEQFF
clone size: -; J gene: TRBJ2-7; D gene: -; V gene: TRBV5-1; CDR3 DNA: TGCGCCAGCAGCTTGGTGGTTGGTCAAGGCGACGAGCAGTACTTC; CDR3 protein: CASSLVVGQGDEQYF
clone size: -; J gene: TRBJ2-1; D gene: TRBD2; V gene: TRBV18; CDR3 DNA: TGTGCCAGCTCACCGCGGGAGGGCCTTTCCTACAATGAGCAGTTCTTC; CDR3 protein: CASSPREGLSYNEQFF
clone size: -; J gene: TRBJ1-5; D gene: TRBD1; V gene: TRBV5-1; CDR3 DNA: TGCGCCAGCAGCCCCCGTCCACTAGACAGGGACAATCAGCCCCAGCATTTT; CDR3 protein: CASSPRPLDRDNQPQHF
clone size: -; J gene: TRBJ1-2; D gene: -; V gene: TRBV30; CDR3 DNA: TGTGCCTGGATGGGGACAAATGGCTACACCTTC; CDR3 protein: CAWMGTNGYTF
clone size: few; J gene: TRBJ1-3; D gene: -; V gene: TRBV2; CDR3 DNA: TGTGCCAGCAGTGTGGGCAGGGAAGGCACCATATATTTT; CDR3 protein: CASSVGREGTIYF
clone size: once; J gene: TRBJ1-2; D gene: TRBD1; V gene: TRBV29-1; CDR3 DNA: TGCAGCGTGTCCGGGGGACAGAACTATGGCTACACCTTC; CDR3 protein: CSVSGGQNYGYTF
clone size: -; J gene: TRBJ1-1; D gene: TRBD1; V gene: TRBV6-1; CDR3 DNA: TGTGCCAGCAGTGAAGGTCAGGGGGCTATCACTGAAGCTTTCTTT; CDR3 protein: CASSEGQGAITEAFF
clone size: few; J gene: TRBJ2-6; D gene: TRBD2; V gene: TRBV7-8; CDR3 DNA: TGTGCCAGCAGCTTCGCGTATTCAGCGGGAGTATATGGGGCCAACGTCCTGACTTTC; CDR3 protein: CASSFAYSAGVYGANVLTF
clone size: few; J gene: TRBJ2-5; D gene: TRBD1; V gene: TRBV7-2; CDR3 DNA: TGTGCCAGCAGGGGAAGAGGGGGCTCGCAAGAGACCCAGTACTTC; CDR3 protein: CASRGRGGSQETQYF
clone size: few; J gene: TRBJ2-7; D gene: TRBD2; V gene: TRBV5-1; CDR3 DNA: TGCGCCAGCAGCATAGGACTAGCGGGAGTCGAGCAGTACTTC; CDR3 protein: CASSIGLAGVEQYF
clone size: -; J gene: TRBJ2-2; D gene: -; V gene: TRBV7-2; CDR3 DNA: TGTGCCAGCCTGACCCCGGGGCTCCCAGTCGGGGAGCTGTTTTTT; CDR3 protein: CASLTPGLPVGELFF
clone size: few; J gene: TRBJ2-1; D gene: -; V gene: TRBV30; CDR3 DNA: TGTGCCTGGAGTGTCTACAGTACAAATGAGCAGTTCTTC; CDR3 protein: CAWSVYSTNEQFF
clone size: -; J gene: TRBJ2-1; D gene: -; V gene: TRBV29-1; CDR3 DNA: TGCAGCGTTGTGGTATGGGGAGGTCCCTACAATGAGCAGTTCTTC; CDR3 protein: CSVVVWGGPYNEQFF
clone size: once; J gene: TRBJ1-5; D gene: -; V gene: TRBV5-1; CDR3 DNA: TGCGCCAGCAGCTTGTCGGGCAGCTCTTCTCAGCCCCAGCATTTT; CDR3 protein: CASSLSGSSSQPQHF
clone size: -; J gene: TRBJ2-7; D gene: -; V gene: TRBV5-8; CDR3 DNA: TGTGCCAGCAGGCTCATAGGGACCCTCGCCTACGAGCAGTACTTC; CDR3 protein: CASRLIGTLAYEQYF
clone size: -; J gene: TRBJ2-7; D gene: -; V gene: TRBV5-1; CDR3 DNA: TGCGCCAGCAGCTCAAACCGGGCCCAGGTAGGGGAGCAGTACTTC; CDR3 protein: CASSSNRAQVGEQYF
clone size: few; J gene: TRBJ2-1; D gene: -; V gene: TRBV7-2; CDR3 DNA: TGTGCCAGCAGCTTAGCGCGGGGCGGCTACAATGAGCAGTTCTTC; CDR3 protein: CASSLARGGYNEQFF
clone size: -; J gene: TRBJ2-1; D gene: TRBD1; V gene: TRBV5-6; CDR3 DNA: TGTGCCAGCAGCCCGGGACAGGGGCTGTTCTTC; CDR3 protein: CASSPGQGLFF
clone size: few; J gene: TRBJ2-7; D gene: TRBD1; V gene: TRBV7-2; CDR3 DNA: TGTGCCAGCAGTCTAGAGGGGACAGGGAGGAACGAGCAGTACTTC; CDR3 protein: CASSLEGTGRNEQYF
clone size: -; J gene: TRBJ1-2; D gene: TRBD1; V gene: TRBV15; CDR3 DNA: TGTGCCACCAGCAGAGATCTCGGTGCTAGGACAGGGAAGGACTATGGCTACACCTTC; CDR3 protein: CATSRDLGARTGKDYGYTF
clone size: few; J gene: TRBJ2-7; D gene: -; V gene: TRBV7-2; CDR3 DNA: TGTGCCAGCAGCTTAGACCGGGTAACGAACGAGCAGTACTTC; CDR3 protein: CASSLDRVTNEQYF
clone size: few; J gene: TRBJ2-5; D gene: -; V gene: TRBV30; CDR3 DNA: TGTGCCTGGAATATACAGGGATCAGAGACCCAGTACTTC; CDR3 protein: CAWNIQGSETQYF
clone size: few; J gene: TRBJ2-1; D gene: -; V gene: TRBV2; CDR3 DNA: TGTGCCAGCAGTCGACTGAATGAGCAGTTCTTC; CDR3 protein: CASSRLNEQFF
clone size: -; J gene: TRBJ2-1; D gene: TRBD2; V gene: TRBV29-1; CDR3 DNA: TGCAGCGTTGAAGGGGACTATGGCGGGAGAAGAAATGAGCAGTTCTTC; CDR3 protein: CSVEGDYGGRRNEQFF
clone size: few; J gene: TRBJ2-5; D gene: -; V gene: TRBV10-3; CDR3 DNA: TGTGCCATCAGTCTGGGACTTAAAGAGACCCAGTACTTC; CDR3 protein: CAISLGLKETQYF
clone size: -; J gene: TRBJ1-1; D gene: -; V gene: TRBV4-1; CDR3 DNA: TGCGCCAGCAGCCAAGAGTCGGGTGGACATGTAAGACCTGAAGCTTTCTTT; CDR3 protein: CASSQESGGHVRPEAFF
clone size: few; J gene: TRBJ2-7; D gene: -; V gene: TRBV5-6; CDR3 DNA: TGTGCCAGCAGCCCGGGACGGACCTACGAGCAGTACTTC; CDR3 protein: CASSPGRTYEQYF
clone size: -; J gene: TRBJ2-1; D gene: -; V gene: TRBV7-2; CDR3 DNA: TGTGCCAGCAGCGCCGGGAGCCCAAGCCAACAGTTCTTC; CDR3 protein: CASSAGSPSQQFF
clone size: few; J gene: TRBJ2-1; D gene: -; V gene: TRBV29-1; CDR3 DNA: TGCAGCGTGACGGGAGTGGCCGGGCAGCAGTTCTTC; CDR3 protein: CSVTGVAGQQFF
clone size: few; J gene: TRBJ2-7; D gene: -; V gene: TRBV5-5; CDR3 DNA: TGTGCCAGCAGCTTGGCTCAGGGAGGCTACGAGCAGTACTTC; CDR3 protein: CASSLAQGGYEQYF
clone size: -; J gene: TRBJ2-5; D gene: -; V gene: TRBV9; CDR3 DNA: TGTGCCAGCAGCGTCGGATTCAGCGGGTTCCAAGAGACCCAGTACTTC; CDR3 protein: CASSVGFSGFQETQYF
clone size: many; J gene: TRBJ2-2; D gene: -; V gene: TRBV6-5; CDR3 DNA: TGTGCCAGCCGAATTCAGGCTGATACCGGGGAGCTGTTTTTT; CDR3 protein: CASRIQADTGELFF
clone size: few; J gene: TRBJ2-4; D gene: -; V gene: TRBV30; CDR3 DNA: TGTGCCTGGACAGGAAAGCCGGGACAAACACTAGCCAAAAACATTCAGTACTTC; CDR3 protein: CAWTGKPGQTLAKNIQYF
clone size: -; J gene: TRBJ1-2; D gene: -; V gene: TRBV2; CDR3 DNA: TGTGCCAGCATCCGGACGGCTAACTATGGCTACACCTTC; CDR3 protein: CASIRTANYGYTF
clone size: -; J gene: TRBJ1-1; D gene: -; V gene: TRBV6-1; CDR3 DNA: TGTGCCCCCGGGCGGGTTTTTTACGGTGAAGCTTTCTTT; CDR3 protein: CAPGRVFYGEAFF
clone size: -; J gene: TRBJ1-5; D gene: -; V gene: TRBV7-9; CDR3 DNA: TGTGCCAGCAGCTTAGAAGGGTCTGGGCCCCAGCATTTT; CDR3 protein: CASSLEGSGPQHF
clone size: -; J gene: TRBJ2-3; D gene: -; V gene: TRBV15; CDR3 DNA: TGTGCCACCAGCATGGAGGCGGCGAGAATCGGAAATACGCAGTATTTT; CDR3 protein: CATSMEAARIGNTQYF
clone size: -; J gene: TRBJ2-7; D gene: TRBD2; V gene: TRBV10-2; CDR3 DNA: TGCGCCAGCAGTGACCTAGCGGGAGGGATGCAGTACTTC; CDR3 protein: CASSDLAGGMQYF
clone size: few; J gene: TRBJ1-1; D gene: -; V gene: TRBV6-5; CDR3 DNA: TGTGCCAGCAGTTACTCGAATTTCAACACTGAAGCTTTCTTT; CDR3 protein: CASSYSNFNTEAFF
clone size: -; J gene: TRBJ1-2; D gene: -; V gene: TRBV10-3; CDR3 DNA: TGTGCCATCAGTGGGGTTAAGGGCTACACCTTC; CDR3 protein: CAISGVKGYTF